One and the same sample provided the 6 T cell receptor beta chains below, sequenced in a study of OX40 agonist ivuxolimab in advanced cancers. Profiling relied on immunoSEQ multiplex PCR, and the TCRdb table lists in-frame clones only, not all of them. The sample yields more than 45,000 clones, roughly nine tenths seen once. The source was CD4+ or CD8+ T cells sorted from blood, collected in a trial of the OX40 agonist ivuxolimab. The receptor source for this set is an adult with an advanced solid tumor such as melanoma, head and neck, liver or kidney cancer.

Regarding this clone: Other nucleotide sequences from this sample produce the same CDR3. This rearrangement joins TRBV9 to TRBJ1-1, with D hard to call. This CDR3 has 13 amino acids. The V and J ends lost 2 bases and 1 base respectively, with 6 bases between them. Germline CDR1 SGDLS, CDR2 YYNGEE. The CDR3, as DNA: TGTGCCAGCAGCGTCGGCACGAACACTGAAGCTTTCTTT. It encodes CASSVGTNTEAFF.

This clone was counted once. The chain has TRBV10-3 and TRBJ1-1; possible D gene TRBD1, 5 bases. Germline CDR1 is ENHRY and CDR2 is SYGVKD. This CDR3 is 14 amino acids long. The V end lost 0 bases, the J end lost 5 bases, and 10 bases lay between the germline ends. CDR3 sequence reads: CAISESGGRTEAFF. Written as DNA, the CDR3 is TGTGCCATCAGTGAGTCTGGGGGTAGGACTGAAGCTTTCTTT.

The V call is TRBV6-5, the J call TRBJ1-1, with a possible D match to TRBD1 (6 bases). Germline CDR1 reads MNHEY; CDR2 reads SVGAGI. CDR3 length: 13 amino acids. Between the trimmed V and J ends, which lost 6 bases and 1 base, there was a span of 9 bases. Here the CDR3 reads CASRIQGNTEAFF. The DNA for the CDR3 is TGTGCCAGCAGGATACAGGGGAACACTGAAGCTTTCTTT.

This clone was detected only once. The J gene is TRBJ1-2, the V gene TRBV27; D is possibly TRBD1 (5 bases). The germline V gene has CDR1 MNHEY and CDR2 SMNVEV (reference sequence). V lost 6 bases and J 4 bases, leaving 15 bases between the germline ends. This CDR3 comprises 14 residues. This CDR3 reads CASRPGEEGYGYTF. The CDR3 bases are TGTGCCAGCAGACCGGGGGAGGAGGGCTATGGCTACACCTTC.

Note on this clone: Given a much more abundant clone one base away, this may be a read error. The V gene is TRBV28, the J gene TRBJ2-1; 9 positions agree with TRBD2. The CDR3 runs 15 residues. CDR1 and CDR2 (germline): MDHEN, SYDVKM. Unmatched junction bases numbered 3, after V lost 6 bases and J lost 0 bases. DNA for the CDR3: TGTGCCAGCAGCCTTAGCGGGAGCTCCTACAATGAGCAGTTCTTC. It codes for CASSLSGSSYNEQFF.

The chain is built from TRBV14 and TRBJ1-1; the match to TRBD1 covers 7 bases. The CDR3 runs 16 residues. Germline CDR1 is SGHDN and CDR2 is FVKESK. The trim removed 4 bases at V and 2 bases at J, leaving 10 bases unmatched. The CDR3 nucleotides read TGTGCCAGCAGCCTTCCTCACAGGGGACCCAACACTGAAGCTTTCTTT. Translating it yields CASSLPHRGPNTEAFF. The full variable domain, in which reference TRBV14 and TRBJ1-1 provide the parts outside the CDR3, is EAGVTQFPSHSVIEKGQTVTLRCDPISGHDNLYWYRRVMGKEIKFLLHFVKESKQDESGMPNNRFLAERTGGTYSTLKVQPAELEDSGVYFCASSLPHRGPNTEAFFGQGTRLTVV.